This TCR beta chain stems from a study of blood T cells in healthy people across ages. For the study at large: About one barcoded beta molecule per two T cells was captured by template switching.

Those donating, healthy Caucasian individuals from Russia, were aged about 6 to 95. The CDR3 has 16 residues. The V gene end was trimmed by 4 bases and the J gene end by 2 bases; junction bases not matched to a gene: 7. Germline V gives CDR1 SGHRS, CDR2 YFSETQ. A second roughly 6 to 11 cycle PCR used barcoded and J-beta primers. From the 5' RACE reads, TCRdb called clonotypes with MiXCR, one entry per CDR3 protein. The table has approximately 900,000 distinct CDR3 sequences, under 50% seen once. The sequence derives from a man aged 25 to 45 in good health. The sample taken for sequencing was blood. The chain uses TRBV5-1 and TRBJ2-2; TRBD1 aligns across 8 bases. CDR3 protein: CASSPGQGKNTGELFF. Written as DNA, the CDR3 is TGCGCCAGCAGCCCCGGACAGGGTAAAAACACCGGGGAGCTGTTTTTT.